This record covers a single T cell receptor beta chain. The source of the sample is a study of blood T cell repertoires in COVID-19. Study-level background: Both acute and convalescent COVID-19 samples were obtained from the United States, Italy and Spain. PBMCs, B-cell-depleted T cells, or T cells provided the cDNA or gDNA that made up the material.

Under the authors' procedure: By means of reference gene primer amplification, nucleated cell counts were estimated. TCRdb keeps only in-frame clones here, not all; method: immunoSEQ multiplex PCR. D and trimming were read from the DNA, whereas the V and J calls and clone size are those reported in that table. The data contain over 350,000 clones, 86% of them seen just once; the ten biggest clones take up almost 1.5%. The CDR3 sequence is 14 residues long. V was pared by 0 bases and J by 5 bases, with 10 bases between. The germline V gene encodes CDR1 MGHRA and CDR2 YSYEKL. The chain combines TRBV4-1 with TRBJ2-5; possibly TRBD2 for D (5 bases). Sequencing used peripheral blood. This TCR derives from a woman between 25 and 40 years old with active or convalescent COVID-19. The CDR3 spells CASSQDSWRETQYF. CDR3 sequence (DNA): TGCGCCAGCAGCCAAGATTCATGGAGGGAGACCCAGTACTTC.